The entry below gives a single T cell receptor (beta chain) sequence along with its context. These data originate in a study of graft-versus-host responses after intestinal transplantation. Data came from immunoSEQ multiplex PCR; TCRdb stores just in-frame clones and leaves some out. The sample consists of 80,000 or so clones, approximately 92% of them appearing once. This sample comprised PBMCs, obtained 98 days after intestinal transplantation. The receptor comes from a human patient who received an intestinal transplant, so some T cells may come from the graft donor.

The CDR3 protein is CASSLGTSGVSSYEQYF. In DNA, the CDR3 is TGTGCCAGCAGCTTGGGGACTAGCGGGGTGAGCTCCTACGAGCAGTACTTC. The chain joins TRBV5-4 to TRBJ2-7, with 12 bases aligning to TRBD2. CDR1 is SGHNT, CDR2 YYREEE, per germline (reference sequence). After removal of 0 bases from V and 0 bases from J, the junction contained 4 bases not matched to a gene. CDR3 size: 17 residues.